This entry features one T cell receptor (beta chain) sequence. Its antigen remains unidentified. A second 7 to 11 cycle PCR used barcoded and J-beta primers. From the 5' RACE reads, TCRdb called clonotypes with MiXCR, one entry per CDR3 protein. This sample has more than 650,000 distinct CDR3 sequences, with about 55% found just once. This sample is drawn from a study of blood T cells in healthy people across ages. Germline CDR1 MNHEY, CDR2 SMNVEV (reference sequence). Trimming took 0 bases from V and 9 from J, leaving 18 bases between them. The CDR3 is 16 amino acids. About 10 milliliters was the volume of peripheral blood drawn from each donor. Findings and limits, study-wide: CMV status of donors was not determined, possibly confounding expanded clonotype changes.

This chain joins TRBV27 and TRBJ2-1, with D perhaps matching TRBD2 (6 bases). This receptor was taken from a man older than 75 in good health. Sequenced sample: blood. The CDR3 protein is CASSLSVQRAGGEQFF. DNA of the CDR3: TGTGCCAGCAGTTTATCGGTCCAGCGGGCCGGGGGTGAGCAGTTCTTC.